The 16 T cell receptor beta chains below all came from one sample that was sequenced in a study of control samples from healthy donors and cancer patients. Libraries were prepared by immunoSEQ multiplex PCR; TCRdb keeps only in-frame clonotypes and omits some of them. The profile shows just under 75,000 clones, over 75% of them singletons. Sample: blood. The receptors stem from a woman aged 50 to 65 in good health.

The chain employs TRBV18 and TRBJ1-4, with 9 bases identical to TRBD1. Germline trimming cut 6 bases from V and 5 bases from J; bases unmatched to any gene: 13. In germline, CDR1 is KGHSH, CDR2 LQKENI. This CDR3 has 17 amino acids. CDR3 DNA: TGTGCCAGCTCCCCTCGCCCCATTGGGACAGGGAATGAAAAACTGTTTTTT. Amino acid sequence: CASSPRPIGTGNEKLFF.

The chain employs TRBV2 and TRBJ2-1; 10 bases are shared with TRBD2. J was trimmed by 6 bases and V by 6 bases; bases with no gene match: 8. The CDR3 is made up of 15 amino acids. Looked up from germline, CDR1 is SNHLY and CDR2 is FYNNEI. Written as DNA, the CDR3 is TGTGCCAGCAGCACTCCGGGACTAGCGCGCAATGAGCAGTTCTTC. Translated: CASSTPGLARNEQFF.

The genes are TRBV28 and TRBJ1-1, with TRBD1 matching over 9 bases. This CDR3 comprises 16 residues. In germline, CDR1 is MDHEN, CDR2 SYDVKM. V was clipped by 3 bases and J by 3 bases; unmatched bases: 8. CDR3 region: CASSFAHGTGYTEAFF. CDR3 coding DNA: TGTGCCAGCAGTTTTGCCCACGGGACAGGGTACACTGAAGCTTTCTTT.

The V gene is TRBV18, the J gene TRBJ2-2, with D possibly TRBD2 on 5 matching bases. Germline loops: CDR1 KGHSH, CDR2 LQKENI. V lost 3 bases and J 4 bases, leaving 12 bases between the germline ends. There are 15 residues in the CDR3. CDR3 bases: TGTGCCAGCTCACCCCCGGGGTCGTCCACCGGGGAGCTGTTTTTT. This translates into CASSPPGSSTGELFF.

This rearrangement joins TRBV10-3 to TRBJ2-1, with 9 bases identical to TRBD2. The germline CDR1 and CDR2 sequences are ENHRY and SYGVKD. V lost 0 bases and J lost 8; bases outside the gene matches: 8. CDR3 length equals 16 residues. Written as DNA, the CDR3 is TGTGCCATCAGTGAGTCGGGGGCGGGAGGGAAAGATGAGCAGTTCTTC. It specifies CAISESGAGGKDEQFF.

The chain carries TRBV9 and TRBJ2-3; 8 nucleotides line up with TRBD2. There are 17 residues in the CDR3. V trimming: 4 bases; J trimming: 0 bases; junction bases outside the gene matches: 10. Germline CDR1 is SGDLS and CDR2 is YYNGEE. The CDR3 is CASSSPSGGTSTDTQYF. In DNA form, the CDR3 reads TGTGCCAGCAGCTCCCCCTCGGGGGGGACTAGCACAGATACGCAGTATTTT.

This chain joins TRBV7-3 and TRBJ2-2; D unresolved. Germline V gene lookup returns CDR1 SGHTA and CDR2 FQGTGA. This CDR3 is built from 12 residues. V gave up 3 bases and J gave up 6 bases, with 5 bases separating them. CDR3 sequence: CASSFLAGELFF. CDR3 coding DNA: TGTGCCAGCAGCTTTTTAGCCGGGGAGCTGTTTTTT.

The chain has TRBV27 and TRBJ2-1; the D is unclear. The CDR3 sequence is 15 residues long. Trimming pared 0 bases from V and 1 base from J, leaving 7 bases between. The V gene's germline CDR1 is MNHEY and CDR2 SMNVEV (reference sequence). CDR3 protein: CASSLSRGSYNEQFF. DNA for the CDR3: TGTGCCAGCAGTTTATCGCGAGGATCCTACAATGAGCAGTTCTTC.

This chain uses TRBV9 with TRBJ1-6; D uncertain. Germline CDR1 SGDLS, CDR2 YYNGEE. The V and J ends lost 3 bases and 5 bases respectively, with 6 bases between them. The CDR3 loop spans 13 amino acids. The CDR3 DNA reads as TGTGCCAGCAGCGCCAAGAATAATTCACCCCTCCACTTT. This sequence encodes CASSAKNNSPLHF.

J is TRBJ2-2 and V is TRBV2, with 11 bases that match TRBD2. The ends lost 4 bases at V and 6 bases at J; junction bases unmatched: 7. The CDR3 has 16 amino acids. Germline V lookup: CDR1 SNHLY, CDR2 FYNNEI. The CDR3 DNA reads TGTGCCAGCAGTGTCAAACTAGCGGGAGCTGCCGGGGAGCTGTTTTTT. Its protein is CASSVKLAGAAGELFF.

V and J are TRBV18 and TRBJ2-2; a weak D match, TRBD2 (6 bases). The V end was cut by 8 bases, the J end by 3 bases, with 13 bases between. This CDR3 is built from 14 residues. CDR1 and CDR2 (germline): KGHSH, LQKENI. As DNA, the CDR3 is TGTGCCAGCCAGGAGGGCAGGCACACCGGGGAGCTGTTTTTT. Protein: CASQEGRHTGELFF.

This sequence joins TRBV2 and TRBJ2-7; possible D gene TRBD2, 6 bases. The CDR3 contains 13 residues. The germline V gene has CDR1 SNHLY and CDR2 FYNNEI. The ends were cut back, 7 bases at V and 1 base at J, with 11 bases in the middle. The CDR3 region is CASTIAVSYEQYF. The CDR3 region has the DNA TGTGCCAGCACAATAGCGGTGTCCTACGAGCAGTACTTC.

The chain is built from TRBV24-1 and TRBJ2-2; TRBD2 might be the D (7 bases). The germline V and J ends were trimmed by 4 bases and 1 base, with 15 bases remaining between them. The CDR3 has 17 residues. Germline V lookup: CDR1 KGHDR, CDR2 SFDVKD. Written as DNA, the CDR3 is TGTGCCACCAGTGACCCTAGGGGAGGGGGGAACACCGGGGAGCTGTTTTTT. It yields the protein CATSDPRGGGNTGELFF.

This chain connects TRBV28 to TRBJ1-5; 7 bases match TRBD1. Germline V CDR1 and CDR2: MDHEN, SYDVKM. Trimming at V came to 6 bases and at J to 7 bases, leaving 3 bases not matched to a gene. The CDR3 sequence is 12 residues long. The DNA of the CDR3 is TGTGCCAGCAGCCGACAGGGCCAGCCCCAGCATTTT. This encodes CASSRQGQPQHF.

This rearrangement joins TRBV1 to TRBJ2-4; the tabulated D call, TRBD2, remains unverified against the DNA. TRBV1 is tagged as a pseudogene. The CDR3 is 17 residues long. In DNA form, the CDR3 reads TGCACCAGCAGCCAAGATGGAGGGCGGACGCCGAAAAACATTCAGTACTTC. It encodes CTSSQDGGRTPKNIQYF.

V usage is TRBV6-5 and J usage is TRBJ2-3; D could derive from TRBD1 or TRBD2 (7 bases each). The V end lost 6 bases, the J end lost 4 bases, and 17 bases lay between the germline ends. The CDR3 sequence is 15 residues long. Per the germline V gene, CDR1 is MNHEY and CDR2 is SVGAGI. The CDR3 spells CASSRTGAGADTQYF. Written as DNA, the CDR3 is TGTGCCAGCAGCCGAACAGGGGCGGGGGCAGATACGCAGTATTTT.